These 11 T cell receptor beta chains originate from one sample sequenced in a study of blood T cell repertoires in COVID-19. Using immunoSEQ multiplex PCR, the repertoire was profiled, and TCRdb retains in-frame clones only, with some absent. The data hold more than 9,500 clones, with more than 75% observed a single time. The sequenced sample was peripheral blood. All receptors come from a man between 65 and 85 years old with active COVID-19.

The V call is TRBV30, the J call TRBJ1-2, with D unresolved. Between the trimmed V and J ends, which lost 0 bases and 8 bases, there was a span of 13 bases. The CDR3 consists of 13 residues. Per germline, CDR1 GTSNPN and CDR2 SVGIG (reference sequence). Here the CDR3 reads CAWSVYTRGGYTF. CDR3 DNA: TGTGCCTGGAGTGTATACACGCGAGGAGGCTACACCTTC.

The rearrangement joins TRBV6-5 to TRBJ1-1, with TRBD1 matching over 7 bases. The V and J ends lost 7 bases and 9 bases, in that order; junction bases with no gene match: 8. This CDR3 region has 12 residues. Germline-derived CDR1 and CDR2 are MNHEY and SVGAGI. The CDR3 spells CASTDRVLKAFF. CDR3 coding DNA: TGTGCCAGCACCGACAGGGTTTTAAAAGCTTTCTTT.

The chain combines TRBV15 with TRBJ1-1; no firm D call. V was pared by 0 bases and J by 7 bases, with 6 bases between. The CDR3 length is 12 residues. Germline CDR1 LNHNV, CDR2 YYDKDF (reference sequence). The CDR3 loop reads CATSRDLLEAFF. CDR3 nucleotides: TGTGCCACCAGCAGAGACCTCCTTGAAGCTTTCTTT.

The V and J genes are TRBV7-2 and TRBJ2-1, with D possibly being TRBD2 (6 bases). Germline assignment: CDR1 SGHTA and CDR2 FQGNSA. V gave up 5 bases and J gave up 0 bases, with 11 bases separating them. This CDR3 has 15 residues. The CDR3 nucleotides are TGTGCCAGCAGCCCCGGAGGGCGCTCCTACAATGAGCAGTTCTTC. It codes for CASSPGGRSYNEQFF. Complete variable domain (other parts from reference TRBV7-2 and TRBJ2-1): GAGVSQSPSNKVTEKGKDVELRCDPISGHTALYWYRQSLGQGLEFLIYFQGNSAPDKSGLPSDRFSAERTGGSVSTLTIQRTQQEDSAVYLCASSPGGRSYNEQFFGPGTRLTVL.

The rearrangement uses TRBV11-2 and TRBJ2-7, with D tentatively TRBD2 (6 bases). CDR1 and CDR2 (germline): SGHAT, FQNNGV. V was clipped by 4 bases and J by 3 bases, with 10 bases between them. The CDR3 runs 13 residues. CDR3 region: CASSSGTLYEQYF. The CDR3 DNA reads as TGTGCCAGCAGCTCCGGGACTCTCTACGAGCAGTACTTC. Using reference TRBV11-2 and TRBJ2-7 for the parts outside the CDR3, the full variable domain is EAGVAQSPRYKIIEKRQSVAFWCNPISGHATLYWYQQILGQGPKLLIQFQNNGVVDDSQLPKDRFSAERLKGVDSTLKIQPAKLEDSAVYLCASSSGTLYEQYFGPGTRLTVT.

The chain has TRBV4-2 and TRBJ2-5, with D tentatively TRBD2 (6 bases). The ends were cut back, 2 bases at V and 2 bases at J, with 15 bases in the middle. Germline CDR1 is LGHNA and CDR2 is YNFKEQ. The CDR3 contains 16 residues. CDR3 DNA sequence: TGTGCCAGCAGCCAAAACCCGGGAGCCTCTCAAGAGACCCAGTACTTC. Translated: CASSQNPGASQETQYF.

This rearrangement joins TRBV12-3 or TRBV12-4 to TRBJ2-2; D is perhaps TRBD1 (6 bases). CDR3 length: 12 amino acids. V was clipped by 10 bases and J by 4 bases, with 10 bases between them. CDR3 protein: CATTGSTGELFF. DNA for the CDR3: TGTGCCACAACAGGGTCCACCGGGGAGCTGTTTTTT.

The V gene is TRBV5-4, the J gene TRBJ2-1; D may be TRBD2 (6 bases). Germline CDR1 and CDR2: SGHNT and YYREEE (reference sequence). The CDR3 loop spans 15 amino acids. The ends were cut back, 1 base at V and 6 bases at J, with 14 bases in the middle. CDR3 residues: CASSLRLPGGNEQFF. The DNA for the CDR3 is TGTGCCAGCAGCTTGAGGCTCCCCGGGGGCAATGAGCAGTTCTTC.

The chain is built from TRBV28 and TRBJ2-7; D is perhaps TRBD2 (5 bases). Germline V gene data show CDR1 as MDHEN and CDR2 as SYDVKM. The CDR3 extends over 13 amino acids. V lost 5 bases to trimming and J lost 5 bases, with 13 bases between them. CDR3 DNA sequence: TGTGCCAGCAGTCGTACTAGTATGCACGAGCAGTACTTC. This sequence encodes CASSRTSMHEQYF.

The chain links TRBV6-4 to TRBJ1-1; D is perhaps TRBD1 (5 bases). The CDR3 sequence is 16 residues long. The V gene's germline CDR1 is MRHNA and CDR2 SNTAGT. V lost 0 bases, J lost 7 bases, and 18 bases lay in between. CDR3 amino acids: CASSDSRRGGLGEAFF. In DNA form, the CDR3 reads TGTGCCAGCAGTGACTCGAGAAGGGGAGGATTGGGTGAAGCTTTCTTT.

The table lists this clone with a few counts. This chain links TRBV29-1 with TRBJ1-2; D is unclear. Germline CDR1 is SQVTM and CDR2 is ANQGSEA. The CDR3 covers 11 residues. The V and J ends lost 3 bases and 8 bases respectively, with 10 bases between them. Here the CDR3 reads CSVDAPGGYTF. CDR3 bases: TGCAGCGTTGATGCCCCGGGGGGCTACACCTTC.